This T cell receptor beta chain emerged from a study of T cell changes during pregnancy in multiple sclerosis. The data were produced by immunoSEQ multiplex PCR, yet TCRdb's version contains in-frame clones alone and is incomplete. In the table there are 45,000 to 65,000 clones, under 95% of which are singletons. CDR1 and CDR2 from the germline V gene are GTSNPN and SVGIG (reference sequence). The CDR3 has 14 residues. V was trimmed by 0 bases and J by 0 bases, leaving 9 bases between them. V usage is TRBV30 and J usage is TRBJ2-7; D may be TRBD1 (5 bases). The sequencing here drew on CD8+ T cells from peripheral blood mononuclear cells, taken in the third trimester of pregnancy. This clonotype was sampled from a female donor with multiple sclerosis, enrolled in a pregnancy study. CDR3 region: CAWSVDSFSYEQYF. In nucleotides, the CDR3 is TGTGCCTGGAGTGTCGACAGTTTCTCCTACGAGCAGTACTTC.